This record covers a single T cell receptor beta chain. Its antigen is undetermined. Target depth was 1 in 200,000 to 1 in 1 million T cells, about 10x per clonotype. Data came from immunoSEQ multiplex PCR; TCRdb stores just in-frame clones and leaves some out. The table records 150,000 to 200,000 clones, 70% to 90% of them present only once. The sample comes from a study of cytotoxic CD8 clonotypes in ibrutinib-treated CLL. Study at large: A mean of around 270,000 productive templates and 100,000 or so productive rearrangements was obtained per sample. The study's findings and limits: Ibrutinib response saw clonality rise, and progression saw it return toward baseline. Progressing and sustained-remission patients had different sampling times.

Source: PBMCs, taken at disease progression, from a patient treated with ibrutinib. The source of this sequence is a human donor with chronic lymphocytic leukemia.

DNA for the CDR3: TGTGCCAGCAGCGTAGCTCCCGGGGGGGGAGAGACCCAGTACTTC. Translating it yields CASSVAPGGGETQYF. V usage is TRBV9 and J usage is TRBJ2-5, with 8 bases fitting TRBD2. Trimming at V came to 0 bases and at J to 4 bases, leaving 5 bases not matched to a gene. Germline assignment: CDR1 SGDLS and CDR2 YYNGEE. The CDR3 has 15 residues.